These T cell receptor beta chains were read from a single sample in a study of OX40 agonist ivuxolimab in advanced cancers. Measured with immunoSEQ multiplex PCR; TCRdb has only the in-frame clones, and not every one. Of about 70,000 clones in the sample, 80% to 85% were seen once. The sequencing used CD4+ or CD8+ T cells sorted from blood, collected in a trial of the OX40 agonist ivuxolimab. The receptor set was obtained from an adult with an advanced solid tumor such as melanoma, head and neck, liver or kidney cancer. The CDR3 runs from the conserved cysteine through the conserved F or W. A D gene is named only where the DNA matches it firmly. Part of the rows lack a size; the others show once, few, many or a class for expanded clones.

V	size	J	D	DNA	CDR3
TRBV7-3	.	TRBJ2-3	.	TGTGCCAGCAGCCCTCTGGGGGGCCGGAATACGCAGTATTTT	CASSPLGGRNTQYF
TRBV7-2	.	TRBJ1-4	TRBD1	TGTGCCAGCAGCGGCGGGACAGGGGACTCCACTAATGAAAAACTGTTTTTT	CASSGGTGDSTNEKLFF
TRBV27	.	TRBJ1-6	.	TGTGCCAGCAGTTACAACAGGGATTCACCCCTCCACTTT	CASSYNRDSPLHF
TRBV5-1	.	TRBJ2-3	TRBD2	TGCGCCAGCACCCTGGCGGGGGGGCAAGATACGCAGTATTTT	CASTLAGGQDTQYF
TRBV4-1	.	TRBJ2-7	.	.	CASSQVGTLEREQYF
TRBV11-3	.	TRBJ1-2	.	TGTGCCAGCAGCCCGACGACTGGCCTCTATGGCTACACCTTC	CASSPTTGLYGYTF
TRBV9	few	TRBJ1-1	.	TGTGCCAGCAGCGTAGTTGACATCTACCTGAACACTGAAGCTTTCTTT	CASSVVDIYLNTEAFF
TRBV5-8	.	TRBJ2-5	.	TGTGCCAGCAGCTTGGCCGGGTCCAAAGAGACCCAGTACTTC	CASSLAGSKETQYF
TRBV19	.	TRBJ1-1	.	TGTGCCAGTAACCCCTCGGGGGGTATGAGGCGGAACACTGAAGCTTTCTTT	CASNPSGGMRRNTEAFF
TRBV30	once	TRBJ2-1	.	TGTGCCTGGAGTGTACGGGGACGGGTTGTTAATGAGCAGTTCTTC	CAWSVRGRVVNEQFF
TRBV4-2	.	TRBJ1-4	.	TGTGCCAGCAGGACACATCAAGATATTAATGAAAAACTGTTTTTT	CASRTHQDINEKLFF
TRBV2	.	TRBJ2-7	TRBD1	TGTGCCAGCTCCGGGACAGGGGGCGACGAGCAGTACTTC	CASSGTGGDEQYF
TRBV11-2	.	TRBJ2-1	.	TGTGCCAGCAGCCTATCCCCGGCCAATGAGCAGTTCTTC	CASSLSPANEQFF
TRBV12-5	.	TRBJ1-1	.	TGTGCTAGTGCCCCTAATGCAGGTTCAGCGCGAGCTTTCTTT	CASAPNAGSARAFF
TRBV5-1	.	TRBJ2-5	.	TGCGCCAGCTACGCAGAGGAAAGTCAAGAGACCCAGTACTTC	CASYAEESQETQYF
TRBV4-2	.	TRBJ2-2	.	TGTGCCAGCAGCCAAGATCGGGGGCGGGCCGGGGAGCTGTTTTTT	CASSQDRGRAGELFF
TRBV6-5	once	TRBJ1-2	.	TGTGCCAGCAGTTCCCTGTATGGCTACACCTTC	CASSSLYGYTF
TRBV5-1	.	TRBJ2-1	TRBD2	TGCGCCAGCAGCGGGGGACTAGCGGGAGGACCCTCCTACAATGAGCAGTTCTTC	CASSGGLAGGPSYNEQFF
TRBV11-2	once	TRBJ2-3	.	TGTGCCAGCAGCTTAGGTCCAGCGGGAAGGGGGTCTACGCAGTATTTT	CASSLGPAGRGSTQYF
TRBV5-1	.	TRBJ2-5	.	TGCGCCAGCAGCTTGGAACCCATGGAGACCCAGTACTTC	CASSLEPMETQYF
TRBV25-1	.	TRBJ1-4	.	TGTGCCAGCTCCACACAAGGGGAAAAACTGTTTTTT	CASSTQGEKLFF
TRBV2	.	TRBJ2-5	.	TGTGCCAGCCCGCCGGCGGGAATGGAGACCCAGTACTTC	CASPPAGMETQYF
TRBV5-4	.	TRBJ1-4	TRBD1	TGTGCCAGCAGCTCAAACAGGGGGCTAAATGAAAAACTGTTTTTT	CASSSNRGLNEKLFF
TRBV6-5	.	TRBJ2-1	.	TGTGCCGTGGCGGGGAAGTTCTTC	CAVAGKFF
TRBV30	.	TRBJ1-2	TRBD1	TGTGCCTGGTCACAGGGGGCGGGTGGCTACACCTTC	CAWSQGAGGYTF
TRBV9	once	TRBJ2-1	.	TGTGCCAGCAGCGTAGACGGGGGCCCATACAATGAGCAGTTCTTC	CASSVDGGPYNEQFF
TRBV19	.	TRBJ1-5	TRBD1	TGTGCCAGTAGTATAGGGTTCACAGGGACAGGTCAGCCCCAGCATTTT	CASSIGFTGTGQPQHF
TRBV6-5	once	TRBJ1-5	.	TGTGCCAGCAGAAAGACAGGCCACAATCAGCCCCAGCATTTT	CASRKTGHNQPQHF
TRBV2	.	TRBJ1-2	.	TGTGCCAGCAGCGACAGGAACTATGGCTACACCTTC	CASSDRNYGYTF
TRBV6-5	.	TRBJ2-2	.	TGTGCCAGCAGCCTAGCGCCAGGGGGGCAGCTGTTTTTT	CASSLAPGGQLFF
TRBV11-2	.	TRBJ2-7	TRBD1	TGTGCCAGCAGCTCCGGACAGGGCTCCTACGAGCAGTACTTC	CASSSGQGSYEQYF
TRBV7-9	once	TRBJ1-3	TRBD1	TGTGCCAGCAGCTCAAGCTGGGACAGGGGAAACACCATATATTTT	CASSSSWDRGNTIYF
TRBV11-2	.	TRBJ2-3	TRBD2	TGTGCCAGCAGCCCACTCTGGACTAGCGGGGGGAGAGGCGATACGCAGTATTTT	CASSPLWTSGGRGDTQYF
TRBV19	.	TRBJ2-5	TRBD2	TGTGCCAGTAGCCACCTACTCCCCTCGTATCGAGCGGGAGGAGAGACCCAGTACTTC	CASSHLLPSYRAGGETQYF
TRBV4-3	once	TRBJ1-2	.	TGCGCCAGCAGCCCCGGGACGGATCCCAGGGGCTACACCTTC	CASSPGTDPRGYTF
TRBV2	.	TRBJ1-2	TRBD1	TGTGCCAGCGGAGAGGGGGGACAGGGGTATGGCTACACCTTC	CASGEGGQGYGYTF
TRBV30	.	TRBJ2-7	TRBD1	TGTGCCTGGAGTCCTCACCCCGGGACAGGGGGCGAGCAGTACTTC	CAWSPHPGTGGEQYF
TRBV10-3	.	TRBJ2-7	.	TGTGCCATCAGTGTACAGAACTACGAGCAGTACTTC	CAISVQNYEQYF
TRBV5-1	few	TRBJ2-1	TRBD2	TGCGCCAGCAGCTTAGGAGCGGGAGGGATTGAGCAGTTCTTC	CASSLGAGGIEQFF
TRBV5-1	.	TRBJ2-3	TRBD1	TGCGCCAGCAGCTTGCTACAGGGGGCAGATACGCAGTATTTT	CASSLLQGADTQYF
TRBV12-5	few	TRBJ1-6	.	TGTGCTAGTGGTTCGTCTGGGGGCGGTAGGTCACCCCTCCACTTT	CASGSSGGGRSPLHF
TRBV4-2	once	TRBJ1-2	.	TGTGCCAGCAGCCAAGAGCGGGCAAGAAGTAACTATGGCTACACCTTC	CASSQERARSNYGYTF
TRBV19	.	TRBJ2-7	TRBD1	TGTGCCAGTAGTATTGAGGACAGGGGGCGTGAGCAGTACTTC	CASSIEDRGREQYF
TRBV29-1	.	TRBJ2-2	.	TGCAGCGTTAAGGAGGGTGGGGACCCTTGGGCCGGGGAGCTGTTTTTT	CSVKEGGDPWAGELFF
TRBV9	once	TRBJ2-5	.	TGTGCCAGCAGCGTAGGTGGGACCCAGTACTTC	CASSVGGTQYF
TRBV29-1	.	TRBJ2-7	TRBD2	TGCAGCGTTTCCAGCGGGGGCCCCTACGAGCAGTACTTC	CSVSSGGPYEQYF
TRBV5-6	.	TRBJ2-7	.	TGTGCCAGCAGCTTGTTGGGACGTAGGGCCTACGAGCAGTACTTC	CASSLLGRRAYEQYF
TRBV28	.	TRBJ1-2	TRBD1	TGTGCCAGCACCCAAGCCGGGACAGACTATGGCTACACCTTC	CASTQAGTDYGYTF
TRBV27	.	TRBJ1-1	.	TGTGCCAGCAGTTCCGACAGGCAGAACACTGAAGCTTTCTTT	CASSSDRQNTEAFF
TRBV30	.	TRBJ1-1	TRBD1	TGTGCCTGGAGTGTACAGGGGAAGGCTGAAGCTTTCTTT	CAWSVQGKAEAFF
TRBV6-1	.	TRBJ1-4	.	TGTGCCAGCAAACTAAGCCACGATGAAAAACTGTTTTTT	CASKLSHDEKLFF
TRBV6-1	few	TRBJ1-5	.	TGTGCCAGCAGCGGGGCGTGGGAGGGTAATCAGCCCCAGCATTTT	CASSGAWEGNQPQHF
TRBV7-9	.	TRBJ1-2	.	TGTGCCAGCAGCTTAGACTGGCAGTCTAACTATGGCTACACCTTC	CASSLDWQSNYGYTF
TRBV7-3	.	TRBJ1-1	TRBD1	TGTGCCAGCAGCCCCAGACAGGGGCGAGACGCTTTCTTT	CASSPRQGRDAFF
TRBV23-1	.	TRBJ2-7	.	TGCGCCAAAACCGTTTGGACCCACGAGCAGTACTTC	CAKTVWTHEQYF
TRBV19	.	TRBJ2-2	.	TGTGCCAGTAGGCCACAGGGTAGCGCCACCGGGGAGCTGTTTTTT	CASRPQGSATGELFF
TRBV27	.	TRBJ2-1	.	TGTGCCAGCAGTTCCGTTCGGGCGGTATACAATAATGAGCAGTTCTTC	CASSSVRAVYNNEQFF
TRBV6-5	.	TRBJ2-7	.	TGTGCCAGCAGCCCCTACAGGGAAAATTTCTACGAGCAGTACTTC	CASSPYRENFYEQYF
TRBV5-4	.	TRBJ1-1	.	TGTGCCAGCAGCCACGACAGGCTGAACACTGAAGCTTTCTTT	CASSHDRLNTEAFF